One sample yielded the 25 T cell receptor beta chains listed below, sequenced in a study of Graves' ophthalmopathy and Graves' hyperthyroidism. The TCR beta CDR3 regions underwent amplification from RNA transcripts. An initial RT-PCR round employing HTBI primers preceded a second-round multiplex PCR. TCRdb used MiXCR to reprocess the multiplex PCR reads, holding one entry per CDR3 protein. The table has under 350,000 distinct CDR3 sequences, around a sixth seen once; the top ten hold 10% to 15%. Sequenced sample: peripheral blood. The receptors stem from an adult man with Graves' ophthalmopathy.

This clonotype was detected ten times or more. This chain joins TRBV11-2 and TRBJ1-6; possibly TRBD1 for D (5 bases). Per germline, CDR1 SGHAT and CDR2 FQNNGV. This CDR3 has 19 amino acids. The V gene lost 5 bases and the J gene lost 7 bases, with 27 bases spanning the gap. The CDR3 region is CASSQRQSGPFTWNSPLHF. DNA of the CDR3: TGTGCCAGCAGCCAGAGACAGTCGGGACCGTTTACCTGGAATTCACCCCTCCACTTT.

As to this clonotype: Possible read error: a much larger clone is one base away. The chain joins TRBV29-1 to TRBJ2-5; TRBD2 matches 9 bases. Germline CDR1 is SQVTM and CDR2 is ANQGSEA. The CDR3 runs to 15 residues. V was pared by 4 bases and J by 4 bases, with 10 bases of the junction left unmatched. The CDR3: CSVGTSGLGRETQYF. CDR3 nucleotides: TGCAGCGTTGGAACTAGCGGGTTGGGTCGAGAGACCCAGTACTTC.

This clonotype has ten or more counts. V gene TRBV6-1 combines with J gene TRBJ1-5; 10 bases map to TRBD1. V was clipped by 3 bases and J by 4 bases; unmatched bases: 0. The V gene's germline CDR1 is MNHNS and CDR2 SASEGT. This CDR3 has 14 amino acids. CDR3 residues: CASSEGQGNQPQHF. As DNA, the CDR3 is TGTGCCAGCAGTGAGGGACAGGGGAATCAGCCCCAGCATTTT.

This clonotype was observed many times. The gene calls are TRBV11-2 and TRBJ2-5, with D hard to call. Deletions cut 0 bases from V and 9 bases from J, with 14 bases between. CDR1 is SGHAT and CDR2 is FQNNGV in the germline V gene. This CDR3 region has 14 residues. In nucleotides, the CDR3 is TGTGCCAGCAGCTTAGATCCCCGCAGCTGGGCCCAGTACTTC. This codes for CASSLDPRSWAQYF. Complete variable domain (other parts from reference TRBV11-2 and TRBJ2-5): EAGVAQSPRYKIIEKRQSVAFWCNPISGHATLYWYQQILGQGPKLLIQFQNNGVVDDSQLPKDRFSAERLKGVDSTLKIQPAKLEDSAVYLCASSLDPRSWAQYFGPGTRLLVL.

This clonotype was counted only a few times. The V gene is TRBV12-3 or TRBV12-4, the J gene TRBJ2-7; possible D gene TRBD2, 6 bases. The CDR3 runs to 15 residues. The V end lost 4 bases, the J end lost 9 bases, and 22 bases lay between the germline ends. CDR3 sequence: CASSSIYPGRSGQYF. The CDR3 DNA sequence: TGTGCCAGCAGTTCTATATACCCTGGGAGGTCAGGGCAGTACTTC.

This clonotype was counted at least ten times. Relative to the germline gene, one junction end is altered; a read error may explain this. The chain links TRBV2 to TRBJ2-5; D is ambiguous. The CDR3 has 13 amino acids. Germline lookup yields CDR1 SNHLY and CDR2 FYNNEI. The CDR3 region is CANSGRRQETQYF. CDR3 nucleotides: TGTGCCAACAGTGGTCGCCGCCAAGAGACCCAGTACTTC.

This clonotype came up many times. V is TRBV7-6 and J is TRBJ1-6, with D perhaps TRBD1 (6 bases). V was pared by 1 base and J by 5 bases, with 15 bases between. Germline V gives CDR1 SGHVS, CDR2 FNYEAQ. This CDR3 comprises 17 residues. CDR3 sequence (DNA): TGTGCCAGCAGCTTAGGAACAGGGAGAAATAATAATTCACCCCTCCACTTT. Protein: CASSLGTGRNNNSPLHF.

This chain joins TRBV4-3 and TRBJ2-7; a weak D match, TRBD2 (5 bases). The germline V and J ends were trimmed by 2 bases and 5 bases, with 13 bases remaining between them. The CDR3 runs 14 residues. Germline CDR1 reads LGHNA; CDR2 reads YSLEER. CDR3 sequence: CASSQSRGSHEQYF. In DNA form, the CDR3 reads TGCGCCAGCAGCCAATCTCGGGGATCCCACGAGCAGTACTTC.

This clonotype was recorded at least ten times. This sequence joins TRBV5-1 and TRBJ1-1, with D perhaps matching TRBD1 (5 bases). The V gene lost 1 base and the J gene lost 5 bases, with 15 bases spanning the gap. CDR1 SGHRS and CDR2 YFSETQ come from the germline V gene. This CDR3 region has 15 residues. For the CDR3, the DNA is TGCGCCAGCAGCTTGTCTGGCAGGGAGCGGACTGAAGCTTTCTTT. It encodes CASSLSGRERTEAFF.

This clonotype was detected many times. CDR3 DNA sequence: TGCGCCAGCAGCCAAGACCCAACCAGATACGAGCAGTACTTC. Encoded protein: CASSQDPTRYEQYF. The chain links TRBV4-1 to TRBJ2-7, with D uncertain. Trimming cost V 0 bases and J 4 bases, with 10 bases left between them. Germline loops: CDR1 MGHRA, CDR2 YSYEKL. The CDR3 has 14 residues.

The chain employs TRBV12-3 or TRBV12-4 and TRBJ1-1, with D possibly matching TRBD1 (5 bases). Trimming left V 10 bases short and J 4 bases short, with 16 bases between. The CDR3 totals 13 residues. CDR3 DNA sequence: TGTGCCACTAAAAGGGGTGCTAGCACTGAAGCTTTCTTT. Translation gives CATKRGASTEAFF.

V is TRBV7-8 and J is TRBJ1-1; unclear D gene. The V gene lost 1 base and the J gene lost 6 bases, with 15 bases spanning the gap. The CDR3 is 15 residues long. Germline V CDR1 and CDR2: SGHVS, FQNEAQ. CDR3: CASSLDGSRAAEAFF. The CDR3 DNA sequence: TGTGCCAGCAGCTTAGACGGCTCGAGGGCCGCTGAAGCTTTCTTT.

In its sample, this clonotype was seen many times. CDR3 nucleotides: TGCAGTTACCCCGACAGTGACGGTTTGAACATTCAGTACTTC. It translates to CSYPDSDGLNIQYF. This chain links TRBV20-1 with TRBJ2-4; possibly TRBD1 for D (5 bases). The germline V gene has CDR1 DFQATT and CDR2 SNEGSKA (reference sequence). V dropped 8 bases and J dropped 7 bases, with 21 bases sitting between them. The CDR3 runs to 14 residues.

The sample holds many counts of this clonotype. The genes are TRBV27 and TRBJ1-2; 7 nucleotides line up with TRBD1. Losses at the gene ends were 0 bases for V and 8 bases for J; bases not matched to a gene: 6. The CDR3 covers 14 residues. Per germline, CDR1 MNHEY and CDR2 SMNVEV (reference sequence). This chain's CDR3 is CASSLSGGTEGYTF. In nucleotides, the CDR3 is TGTGCCAGCAGTTTATCAGGGGGGACAGAAGGCTACACCTTC.

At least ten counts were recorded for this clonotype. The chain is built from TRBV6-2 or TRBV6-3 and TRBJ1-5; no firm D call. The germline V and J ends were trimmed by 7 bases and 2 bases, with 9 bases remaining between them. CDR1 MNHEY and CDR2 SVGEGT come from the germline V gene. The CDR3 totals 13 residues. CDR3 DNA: TGTGCCAGCACAAAATCGGGCAATCAGCCCCAGCATTTT. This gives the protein CASTKSGNQPQHF.

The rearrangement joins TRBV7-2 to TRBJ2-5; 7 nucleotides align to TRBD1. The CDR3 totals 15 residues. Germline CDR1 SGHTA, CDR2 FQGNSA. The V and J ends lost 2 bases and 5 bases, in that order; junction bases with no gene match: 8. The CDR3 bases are TGTGCCAGCAGCTTACTGACAGGGCGGCGGGAGACCCAGTACTTC. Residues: CASSLLTGRRETQYF. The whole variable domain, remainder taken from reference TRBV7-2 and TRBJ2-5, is GAGVSQSPSNKVTEKGKDVELRCDPISGHTALYWYRQSLGQGLEFLIYFQGNSAPDKSGLPSDRFSAERTGGSVSTLTIQRTQQEDSAVYLCASSLLTGRRETQYFGPGTRLLVL.

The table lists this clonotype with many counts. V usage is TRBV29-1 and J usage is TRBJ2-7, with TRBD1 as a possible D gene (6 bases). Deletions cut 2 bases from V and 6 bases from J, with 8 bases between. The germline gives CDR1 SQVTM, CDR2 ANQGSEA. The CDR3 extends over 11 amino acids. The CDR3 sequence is CSVETGSEQYF. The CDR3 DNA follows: TGCAGCGTTGAAACAGGGTCCGAGCAGTACTTC.

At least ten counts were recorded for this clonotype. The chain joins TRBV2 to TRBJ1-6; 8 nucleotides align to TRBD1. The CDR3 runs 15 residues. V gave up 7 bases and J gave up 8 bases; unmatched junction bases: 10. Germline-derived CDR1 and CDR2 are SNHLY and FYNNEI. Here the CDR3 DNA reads TGTGCCAGCACCATTGACAGGGGTCGTCATTCACCCCTCCACTTT. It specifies CASTIDRGRHSPLHF.

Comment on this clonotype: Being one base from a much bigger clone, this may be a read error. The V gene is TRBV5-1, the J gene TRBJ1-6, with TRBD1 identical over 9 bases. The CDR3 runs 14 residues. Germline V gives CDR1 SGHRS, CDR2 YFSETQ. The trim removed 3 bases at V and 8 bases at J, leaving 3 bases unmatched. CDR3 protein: CASSYRQGDSPLHF. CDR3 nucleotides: TGCGCCAGCAGCTACAGACAGGGGGATTCACCCCTCCACTTT. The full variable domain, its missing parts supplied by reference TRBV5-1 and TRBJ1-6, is KAGVTQTPRYLIKTRGQQVTLSCSPISGHRSVSWYQQTPGQGLQFLFEYFSETQRNKGNFPGRFSGRQFSNSRSEMNVSTLELGDSALYLCASSYRQGDSPLHFGNGTRLTVT.

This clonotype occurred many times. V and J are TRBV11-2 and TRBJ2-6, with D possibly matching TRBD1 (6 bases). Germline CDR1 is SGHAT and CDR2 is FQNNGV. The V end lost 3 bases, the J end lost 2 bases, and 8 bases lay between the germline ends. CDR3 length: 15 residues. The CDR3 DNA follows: TGTGCCAGCAGCTTGGACAGTACTGGGGCCAACGTCCTGACTTTC. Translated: CASSLDSTGANVLTF. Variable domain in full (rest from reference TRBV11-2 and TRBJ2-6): EAGVAQSPRYKIIEKRQSVAFWCNPISGHATLYWYQQILGQGPKLLIQFQNNGVVDDSQLPKDRFSAERLKGVDSTLKIQPAKLEDSAVYLCASSLDSTGANVLTFGAGSRLTVL.

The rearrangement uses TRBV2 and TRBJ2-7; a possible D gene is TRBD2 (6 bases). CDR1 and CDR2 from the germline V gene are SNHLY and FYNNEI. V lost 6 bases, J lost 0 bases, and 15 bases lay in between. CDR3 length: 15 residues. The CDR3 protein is CASSPSSASSYEQYF. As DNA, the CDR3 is TGTGCCAGCAGCCCCTCTAGCGCGAGCTCCTACGAGCAGTACTTC.

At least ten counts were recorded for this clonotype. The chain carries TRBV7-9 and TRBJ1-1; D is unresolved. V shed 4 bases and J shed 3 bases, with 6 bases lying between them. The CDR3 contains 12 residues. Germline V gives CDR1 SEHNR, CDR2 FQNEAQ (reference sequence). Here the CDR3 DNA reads TGTGCCAGCAGCTCCCGCTACACTGAAGCTTTCTTT. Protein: CASSSRYTEAFF.

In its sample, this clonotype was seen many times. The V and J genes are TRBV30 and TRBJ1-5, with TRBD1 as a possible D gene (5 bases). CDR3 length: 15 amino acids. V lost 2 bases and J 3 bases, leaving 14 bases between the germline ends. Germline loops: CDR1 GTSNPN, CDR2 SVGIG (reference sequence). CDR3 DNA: TGTGCCTGGAGTTTTTCAAGCGGGGCCAATCAGCCCCAGCATTTT. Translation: CAWSFSSGANQPQHF.

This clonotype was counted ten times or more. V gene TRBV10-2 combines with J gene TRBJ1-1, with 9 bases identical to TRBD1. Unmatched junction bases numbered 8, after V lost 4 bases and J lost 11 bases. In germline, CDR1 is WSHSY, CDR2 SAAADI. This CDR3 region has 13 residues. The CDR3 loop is CASSADRGVAAFF. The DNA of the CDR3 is TGCGCCAGCAGTGCGGACAGGGGTGTTGCGGCTTTCTTT.

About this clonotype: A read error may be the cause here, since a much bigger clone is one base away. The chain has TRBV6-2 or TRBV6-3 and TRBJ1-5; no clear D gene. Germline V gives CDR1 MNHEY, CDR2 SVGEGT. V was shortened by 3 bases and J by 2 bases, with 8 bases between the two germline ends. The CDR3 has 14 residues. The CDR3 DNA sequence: TGTGCCAGCAGTTATTGGCGGTGCAATCAGCCCCAGCATTTT. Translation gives CASSYWRCNQPQHF.